The clone carrying this T cell receptor beta chain was detected only once. Its target is unknown. Data came from immunoSEQ multiplex PCR; TCRdb stores just in-frame clones and leaves some out. The data show over 9,500 clones, with 66% seen just once and less than 9% held by the top ten. The entry originates in a study of tumor-infiltrating lymphocytes in localized non-small cell lung cancer. Overall study results and limits: Tumor T-cell fraction was not associated with recurrence-free survival. No T-cell fraction difference was seen between IM1 and IM2 tumors.

The V and J ends lost 4 bases and 5 bases, in that order; junction bases with no gene match: 10. Germline loops: CDR1 SQVTM, CDR2 ANQGSEA. The CDR3 loop spans 15 amino acids. The chain recombines TRBV29-1 with TRBJ1-2, with 10 positions matching TRBD1. The sequence was obtained from a human donor with non-small cell lung cancer. The sample consisted of lung tumor tissue. The CDR3 coding sequence is TGCAGCGTTGGGCGGACAGGGGGACTTAATTATGGCTACACCTTC. Its protein is CSVGRTGGLNYGYTF.